The next 25 T cell receptor beta chains were all read from a single sample in a study of blood T cell repertoires in COVID-19. Profiled with immunoSEQ multiplex PCR; TCRdb holds only in-frame clones, not every one. The sample has about 320,000 clones; 88% are singletons. Source material: peripheral blood. These TCRs come from a woman aged 25 to 45 with COVID-19, enrolled during active disease.

V usage is TRBV13 and J usage is TRBJ1-3, with D possibly matching TRBD1 (6 bases). V was clipped by 6 bases and J by 0 bases, with 15 bases between them. The CDR3 spans 16 residues. Germline CDR1 reads PRHDT; CDR2 reads FYEKMQ (reference sequence). The CDR3 region is CASRPTGTLSGNTIYF. As DNA, the CDR3 is TGTGCCAGCAGGCCGACAGGTACTCTCTCTGGAAACACCATATATTTT.

The chain employs TRBV19 and TRBJ2-2; perhaps TRBD1 as D (6 bases). The CDR3 is 16 amino acids. V lost 6 bases, J lost 4 bases, and 18 bases lay in between. Looked up from germline, CDR1 is LNHDA and CDR2 is SQIVND (reference sequence). CDR3 coding DNA: TGTGCCAGTAGCTCTTTCCCCGGGACATCCACCGGGGAGCTGTTTTTT. Its translation is CASSSFPGTSTGELFF.

The chain combines TRBV19 with TRBJ1-3, with TRBD1 as a possible D gene (5 bases). Trimming took off 6 bases at V and 1 base at J, with 19 bases between the two ends. Germline CDR1 is LNHDA and CDR2 is SQIVND (reference sequence). The CDR3 totals 17 residues. CDR3 residues: CASSRPGGGLSGNTIYF. The CDR3 DNA follows: TGTGCCAGTAGCCGACCCGGGGGAGGGTTATCTGGAAACACCATATATTTT.

The V gene is TRBV2, the J gene TRBJ1-1; a weak D match, TRBD1 (6 bases). This CDR3 has 15 amino acids. The germline V and J ends were trimmed by 6 bases and 0 bases, with 14 bases remaining between them. CDR1 is SNHLY, CDR2 FYNNEI, per germline. CDR3 sequence reads: CASSRKGGLNTEAFF. CDR3 sequence (DNA): TGTGCCAGCAGCCGGAAGGGGGGGTTGAACACTGAAGCTTTCTTT.

This chain links TRBV6-1 with TRBJ2-1; a possible D gene is TRBD2 (5 bases). In germline, CDR1 is MNHNS, CDR2 SASEGT. This CDR3 contains 16 residues. V lost 2 bases and J lost 6, with 17 bases in between. Here the CDR3 reads CASSELTAAGSNEQFF. The CDR3 coding sequence is TGTGCCAGCAGTGAATTAACAGCTGCGGGTTCCAATGAGCAGTTCTTC.

The CDR3: CASSLSVVTQGTQYF. The CDR3 DNA reads TGCGCCAGCAGCCTGAGCGTGGTAACGCAGGGGACCCAGTACTTC. This chain joins TRBV5-1 and TRBJ2-5; D is perhaps TRBD1 (5 bases). Germline lookup yields CDR1 SGHRS and CDR2 YFSETQ. This CDR3 is built from 15 residues. Trimming left V 4 bases short and J 7 bases short, with 20 bases between.

The chain couples TRBV6-5 to TRBJ1-3, with 7 nucleotides matching TRBD1. Looked up from germline, CDR1 is MNHEY and CDR2 is SVGAGI. V trimming: 6 bases; J trimming: 0 bases; junction bases outside the gene matches: 5. The CDR3 has 15 residues. The CDR3 bases are TGTGCCAGCAGGACGGACAGGAGCTCTGGAAACACCATATATTTT. It codes for CASRTDRSSGNTIYF.

The chain couples TRBV30 to TRBJ1-2; 11 bases match TRBD1. Trimming at V came to 1 base and at J to 7 bases, leaving 5 bases not matched to a gene. Germline-derived CDR1 and CDR2 are GTSNPN and SVGIG (reference sequence). CDR3 length: 14 amino acids. CDR3 nucleotides: TGTGCCTGGAGTGCCCTGGGACAGGGGGTTGGCTACACCTTC. Translation: CAWSALGQGVGYTF. The complete variable domain, with remaining parts taken from reference TRBV30 and TRBJ1-2, reads SQTIHQWPATLVQPVGSPLSLECTVEGTSNPNLYWYRQAAGRGLQLLFYSVGIGQISSEVPQNLSASRPQDRQFILSSKKLLLSDSGFYLCAWSALGQGVGYTFGSGTRLTVV.

The chain has TRBV10-3 and TRBJ1-6, with a weak D call TRBD1 (5 bases). Germline-derived CDR1 and CDR2 are ENHRY and SYGVKD. V lost 8 bases, J lost 7 bases, and 12 bases lay in between. The CDR3 runs to 13 residues. CDR3 nucleotide sequence: TGTGCCATCTTGGCAGGGTCGAATTCACCCCTCCACTTT. The encoded protein is CAILAGSNSPLHF.

The table lists this clone with a count of one. The genes are TRBV12-5 and TRBJ1-6; 7 bases match TRBD1. The CDR3 runs to 18 residues. Germline V gene data show CDR1 as LGHNT and CDR2 as FRNRAP. Trimming took 3 bases from V and 7 from J; bases not matched to a gene: 15. The CDR3 DNA reads TGTGCTAGTGGTTTTGGGACGATCAAGGGGGCAGGGAATTCACCCCTCCACTTT. Translating gives CASGFGTIKGAGNSPLHF.

V is TRBV10-3 and J is TRBJ1-1; 7 bases agree with TRBD1. The CDR3 runs 14 residues. The germline CDR1 and CDR2 sequences are ENHRY and SYGVKD. V was pared by 7 bases and J by 4 bases, with 9 bases of the junction left unmatched. Written as DNA, the CDR3 is TGTGCCATCAACCCGCGACAGGGCGGCACTGAAGCTTTCTTT. Its translation: CAINPRQGGTEAFF.

The V and J genes are TRBV7-6 and TRBJ2-3; D might be TRBD2 (6 bases). The CDR3 covers 16 residues. Germline V lookup: CDR1 SGHVS, CDR2 FNYEAQ. V was trimmed by 6 bases and J by 5 bases, leaving 21 bases between them. The CDR3 nucleotides are TGTGCCAGCAGTCCGGGGCGGGACCCGCGGAAAGATACGCAGTATTTT. Protein product: CASSPGRDPRKDTQYF.

V usage is TRBV4-2 and J usage is TRBJ2-3; TRBD2 aligns across 8 bases. The J segment lost 5 bases and the V segment lost 0 bases, leaving 13 bases of the junction unmatched. Germline CDR1 reads LGHNA; CDR2 reads YNFKEQ. This CDR3 is 18 amino acids long. Here the CDR3 reads CASSQEALGGARGDTQYF. Written as DNA, the CDR3 is TGTGCCAGCAGCCAAGAGGCGCTCGGGGGGGCCCGGGGAGATACGCAGTATTTT.

The chain couples TRBV18 to TRBJ2-2; 9 nucleotides agree with TRBD1. With 4 bases clipped from V and 6 bases from J, the junction kept 9 bases outside the gene matches. CDR3 length: 16 amino acids. Germline V lookup: CDR1 KGHSH, CDR2 LQKENI. CDR3 residues: CASSRGTGKFAGELFF. Written as DNA, the CDR3 is TGTGCCAGCTCACGCGGGACAGGGAAATTTGCCGGGGAGCTGTTTTTT. The full variable domain, in which reference TRBV18 and TRBJ2-2 provide the parts outside the CDR3, is NAGVMQNPRHLVRRRGQEARLRCSPMKGHSHVYWYRQLPEEGLKFMVYLQKENIIDESGMPKERFSAEFPKEGPSILRIQQVVRGDSAAYFCASSRGTGKFAGELFFGEGSRLTVL.

The chain is built from TRBV7-8 and TRBJ2-1, with 15 nucleotides matching TRBD2. Germline lookup yields CDR1 SGHVS and CDR2 FQNEAQ. CDR3 size: 16 residues. V dropped 3 bases and J dropped 8; count of bases not matched to a gene: 5. CDR3 DNA sequence: TGTGCCAGCAGCTTCGGGACTAGCGGGGGGAAAGATGAGCAGTTCTTC. It yields the protein CASSFGTSGGKDEQFF.

This sequence joins TRBV5-1 and TRBJ2-3, with D perhaps TRBD2 (5 bases). CDR3 length: 15 residues. CDR1 SGHRS and CDR2 YFSETQ come from the germline V gene. V was clipped by 3 bases and J by 6 bases, with 17 bases between them. CDR3 amino acids: CASSSEARTFDTQYF. CDR3 coding DNA: TGCGCCAGCAGCTCGGAGGCGAGGACCTTTGATACGCAGTATTTT.

The rearrangement joins TRBV5-1 to TRBJ2-3; a weak D match, TRBD1 (5 bases). Germline assignment: CDR1 SGHRS and CDR2 YFSETQ. This CDR3 is 14 amino acids long. Trimming pared 0 bases from V and 4 bases from J, leaving 9 bases between. The CDR3 nucleotides are TGCGCCAGCAGCTTGGACCAGGGCGCAGATACGCAGTATTTT. It is translated as CASSLDQGADTQYF.

V usage is TRBV9 and J usage is TRBJ2-6; the D gene is possibly TRBD2 (6 bases). The CDR3 spans 16 residues. Germline V lookup: CDR1 SGDLS, CDR2 YYNGEE. Deletions cut 0 bases from V and 0 bases from J, with 7 bases between. CDR3 in amino acids: CASSVGRVSGANVLTF. CDR3 nucleotides: TGTGCCAGCAGCGTAGGGAGGGTCTCTGGGGCCAACGTCCTGACTTTC.

The V and J genes are TRBV10-3 and TRBJ1-1, with a tentative D call TRBD1 (5 bases). The V and J ends lost 0 bases and 3 bases respectively, with 5 bases between them. The CDR3 is 13 amino acids. Germline values: CDR1 ENHRY, CDR2 SYGVKD. CDR3 amino acids: CAISESTDTEAFF. In nucleotides, the CDR3 is TGTGCCATCAGTGAGTCGACAGACACTGAAGCTTTCTTT.

CDR3 DNA: TGTGCCAGCAGCCTAAGACAGCCGTTAAGTGGCTACACCTTC. Protein: CASSLRQPLSGYTF. This chain uses TRBV3-1 (or the pseudogene TRBV3-2) with TRBJ1-2, with D perhaps TRBD1 (5 bases). Looked up from germline, CDR1 is LGHDT and CDR2 is YNNKEL (reference sequence). The CDR3 loop spans 14 amino acids. V was pared by 4 bases and J by 7 bases, with 16 bases between.

The chain employs TRBV19 and TRBJ2-1, with 8 bases fitting TRBD2. V lost 6 bases, J lost 8 bases, and 15 bases stayed unmatched. The CDR3 runs 16 residues. Per the germline V gene, CDR1 is LNHDA and CDR2 is SQIVND (reference sequence). CDR3 coding DNA: TGTGCCAGTAGCCCACAGGGAGCGGGGGAAGGGCATGAGCAGTTCTTC. Protein product: CASSPQGAGEGHEQFF.

The chain carries TRBV3-1 (or the pseudogene TRBV3-2) and TRBJ1-5; TRBD1 might be the D (5 bases). The CDR3 is made up of 19 amino acids. Germline CDR1 is LGHDT and CDR2 is YNNKEL (reference sequence). Trimming pared 0 bases from V and 1 base from J, leaving 19 bases between. In nucleotides, the CDR3 is TGTGCCAGCAGCCAAGATCCGTTTCGCAGGGCTGTCAGCAATCAGCCCCAGCATTTT. Amino acid sequence: CASSQDPFRRAVSNQPQHF.

The gene calls are TRBV3-1 (or the pseudogene TRBV3-2) and TRBJ2-3; 10 positions agree with TRBD2. Trimming removed 8 bases from V and 4 bases from J; junction bases left unmatched: 9. The CDR3 consists of 15 residues. CDR1 LGHDT and CDR2 YNNKEL come from the germline V gene (reference sequence). CDR3 DNA sequence: TGTGCCAGCGGGAAGCGGGGGGGTAGTGCAGATACGCAGTATTTT. Amino acids: CASGKRGGSADTQYF.

This clone is a singleton in its sample. For the CDR3, the DNA is TGTGCCAGCAGCCCAGAGACAGGGATGAACACTGAAGCTTTCTTT. Protein: CASSPETGMNTEAFF. V and J are TRBV11-2 and TRBJ1-1; TRBD1 aligns across 7 bases. V shed 5 bases and J 0 bases; nucleotides not matched to a gene: 6. Germline CDR1 is SGHAT and CDR2 is FQNNGV. The CDR3 is made up of 15 amino acids.

The chain couples TRBV14 to TRBJ2-2, with 7 bases lining up with TRBD2. The V gene end was trimmed by 1 base and the J gene end by 4 bases; junction bases not matched to a gene: 18. Germline V gene data show CDR1 as SGHDN and CDR2 as FVKESK. The CDR3 extends over 20 amino acids. The chain's CDR3 is CASSQVSLWSGGTGTGELFF. CDR3 sequence (DNA): TGTGCCAGCAGCCAAGTTAGTTTATGGTCCGGGGGGACCGGCACCGGGGAGCTGTTTTTT.